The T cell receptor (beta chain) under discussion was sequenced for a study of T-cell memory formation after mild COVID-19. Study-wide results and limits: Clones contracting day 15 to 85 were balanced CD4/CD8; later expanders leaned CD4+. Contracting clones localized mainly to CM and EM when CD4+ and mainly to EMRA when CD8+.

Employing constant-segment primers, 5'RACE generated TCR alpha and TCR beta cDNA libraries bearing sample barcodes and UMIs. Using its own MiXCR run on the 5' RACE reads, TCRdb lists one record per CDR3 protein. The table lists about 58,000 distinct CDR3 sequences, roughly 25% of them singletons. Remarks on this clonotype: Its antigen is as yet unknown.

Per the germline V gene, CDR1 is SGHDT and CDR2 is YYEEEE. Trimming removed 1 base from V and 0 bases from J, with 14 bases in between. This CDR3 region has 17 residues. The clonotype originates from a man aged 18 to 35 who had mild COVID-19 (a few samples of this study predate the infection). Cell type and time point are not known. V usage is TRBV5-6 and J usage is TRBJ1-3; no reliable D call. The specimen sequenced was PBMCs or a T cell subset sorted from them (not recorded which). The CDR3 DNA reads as TGTGCCAGCAGCTTGTTGAGGTCAAGGATCTCTGGAAACACCATATATTTT. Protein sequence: CASSLLRSRISGNTIYF.